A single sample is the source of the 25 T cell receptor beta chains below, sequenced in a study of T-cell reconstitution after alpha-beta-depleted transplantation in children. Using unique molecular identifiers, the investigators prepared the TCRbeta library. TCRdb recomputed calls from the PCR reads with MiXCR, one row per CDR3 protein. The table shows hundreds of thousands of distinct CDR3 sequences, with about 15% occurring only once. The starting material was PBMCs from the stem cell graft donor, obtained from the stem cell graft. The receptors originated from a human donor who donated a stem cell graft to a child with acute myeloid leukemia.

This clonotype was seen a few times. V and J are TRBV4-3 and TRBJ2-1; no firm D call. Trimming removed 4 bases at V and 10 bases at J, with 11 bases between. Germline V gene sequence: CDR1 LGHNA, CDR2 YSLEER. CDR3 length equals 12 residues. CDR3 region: CASSPPPWEQFF. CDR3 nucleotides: TGCGCCAGCAGCCCCCCGCCGTGGGAGCAGTTCTTC.

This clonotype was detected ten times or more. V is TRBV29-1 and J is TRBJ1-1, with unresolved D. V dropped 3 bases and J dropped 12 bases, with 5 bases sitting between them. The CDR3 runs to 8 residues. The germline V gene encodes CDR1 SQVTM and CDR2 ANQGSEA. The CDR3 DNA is TGCAGCGTTGAGGGGACTTTCTTT. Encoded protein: CSVEGTFF.

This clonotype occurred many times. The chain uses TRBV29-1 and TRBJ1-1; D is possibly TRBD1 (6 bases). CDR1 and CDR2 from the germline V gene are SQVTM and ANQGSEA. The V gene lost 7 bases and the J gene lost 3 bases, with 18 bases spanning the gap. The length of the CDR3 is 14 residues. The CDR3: CSAMKRGRDTEAFF. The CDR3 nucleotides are TGCAGCGCCATGAAGAGGGGGAGGGACACTGAAGCTTTCTTT.

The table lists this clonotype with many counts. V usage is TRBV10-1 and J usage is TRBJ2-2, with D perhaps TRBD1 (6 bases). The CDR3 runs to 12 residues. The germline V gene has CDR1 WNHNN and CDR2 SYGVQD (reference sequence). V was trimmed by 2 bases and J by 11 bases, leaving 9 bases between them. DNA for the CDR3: TGCGCCAGCAGTGAGGGGGACAAAGAGCTGTTTTTT. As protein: CASSEGDKELFF.

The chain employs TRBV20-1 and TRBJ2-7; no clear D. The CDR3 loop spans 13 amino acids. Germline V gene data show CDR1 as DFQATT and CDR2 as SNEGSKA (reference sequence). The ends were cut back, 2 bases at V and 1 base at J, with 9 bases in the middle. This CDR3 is CSARKGRSYEQYF. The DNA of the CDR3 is TGCAGTGCTAGAAAAGGTAGATCCTACGAGCAGTACTTC.

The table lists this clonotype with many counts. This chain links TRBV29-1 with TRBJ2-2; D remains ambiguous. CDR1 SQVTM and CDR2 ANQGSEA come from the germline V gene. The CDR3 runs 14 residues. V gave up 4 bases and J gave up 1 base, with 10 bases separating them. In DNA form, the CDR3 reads TGCAGCGTTGGGGCGCCAGGGAACACCGGGGAGCTGTTTTTT. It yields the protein CSVGAPGNTGELFF.

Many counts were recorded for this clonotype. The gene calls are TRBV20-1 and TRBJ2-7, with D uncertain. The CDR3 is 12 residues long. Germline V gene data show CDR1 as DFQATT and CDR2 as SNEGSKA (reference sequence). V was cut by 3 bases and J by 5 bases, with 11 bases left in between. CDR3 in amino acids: CSASEKRNEQYF. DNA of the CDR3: TGCAGTGCTAGCGAGAAGAGGAACGAGCAGTACTTC.

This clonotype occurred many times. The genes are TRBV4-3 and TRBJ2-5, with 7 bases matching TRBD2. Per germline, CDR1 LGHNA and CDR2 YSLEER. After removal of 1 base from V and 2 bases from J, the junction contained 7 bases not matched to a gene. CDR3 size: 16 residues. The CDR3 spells CASSQGSLAVQETQYF. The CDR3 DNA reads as TGCGCCAGCAGCCAAGGTTCTCTAGCGGTTCAAGAGACCCAGTACTTC.

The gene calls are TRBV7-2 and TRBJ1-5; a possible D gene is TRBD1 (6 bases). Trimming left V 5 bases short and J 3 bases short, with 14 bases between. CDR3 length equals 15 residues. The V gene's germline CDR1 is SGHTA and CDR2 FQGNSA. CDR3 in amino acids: CASSMGHRANQPQHF. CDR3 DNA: TGTGCCAGCAGCATGGGACACCGAGCCAATCAGCCCCAGCATTTT.

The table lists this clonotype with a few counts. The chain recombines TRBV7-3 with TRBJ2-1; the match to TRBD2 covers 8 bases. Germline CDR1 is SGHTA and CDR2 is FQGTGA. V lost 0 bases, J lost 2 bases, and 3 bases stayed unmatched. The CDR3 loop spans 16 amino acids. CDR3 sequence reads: CASSLTLAGTYNEQFF. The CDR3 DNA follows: TGTGCCAGCAGCTTAACCCTAGCGGGCACCTACAATGAGCAGTTCTTC.

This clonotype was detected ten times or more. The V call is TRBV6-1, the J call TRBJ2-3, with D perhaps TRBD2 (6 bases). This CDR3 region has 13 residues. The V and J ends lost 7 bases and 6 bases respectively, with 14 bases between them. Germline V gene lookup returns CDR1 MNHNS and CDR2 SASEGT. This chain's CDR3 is CASTRDSRDTQYF. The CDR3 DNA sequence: TGTGCCAGCACACGGGACTCCCGGGATACGCAGTATTTT.

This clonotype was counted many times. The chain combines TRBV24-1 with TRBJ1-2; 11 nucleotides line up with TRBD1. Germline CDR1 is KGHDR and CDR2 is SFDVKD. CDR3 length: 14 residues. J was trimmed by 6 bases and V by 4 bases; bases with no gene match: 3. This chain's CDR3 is CATSDPGQGDGYTF. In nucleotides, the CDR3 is TGTGCCACCAGTGACCCGGGACAGGGGGATGGCTACACCTTC.

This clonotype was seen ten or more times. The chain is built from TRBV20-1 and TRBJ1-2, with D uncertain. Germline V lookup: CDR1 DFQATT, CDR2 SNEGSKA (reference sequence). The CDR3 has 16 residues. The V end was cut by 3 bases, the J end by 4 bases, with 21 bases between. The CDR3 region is CSARTGPTSLGYGYTF. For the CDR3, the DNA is TGCAGTGCTAGGACGGGCCCGACGTCGCTAGGCTATGGCTACACCTTC.

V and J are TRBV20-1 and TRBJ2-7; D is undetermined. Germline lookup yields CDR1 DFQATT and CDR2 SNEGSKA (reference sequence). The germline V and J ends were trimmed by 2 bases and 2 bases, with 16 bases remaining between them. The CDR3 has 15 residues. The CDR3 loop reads CSARRFRARAYEQYF. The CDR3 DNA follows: TGCAGTGCTAGAAGGTTCCGGGCCCGTGCCTACGAGCAGTACTTC.

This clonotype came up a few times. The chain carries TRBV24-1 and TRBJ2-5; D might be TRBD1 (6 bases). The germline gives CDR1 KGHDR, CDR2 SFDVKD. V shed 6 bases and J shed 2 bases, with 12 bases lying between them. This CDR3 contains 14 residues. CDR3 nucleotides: TGTGCCACCAGTCCGACAGGTAAACAAGAGACCCAGTACTTC. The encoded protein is CATSPTGKQETQYF.

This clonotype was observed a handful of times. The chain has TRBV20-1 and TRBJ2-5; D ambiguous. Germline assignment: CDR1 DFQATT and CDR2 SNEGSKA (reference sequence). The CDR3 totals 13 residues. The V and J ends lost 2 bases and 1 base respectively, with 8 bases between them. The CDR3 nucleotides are TGCAGTGCTAGATCACCCCCCCAAGAGACCCAGTACTTC. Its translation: CSARSPPQETQYF.

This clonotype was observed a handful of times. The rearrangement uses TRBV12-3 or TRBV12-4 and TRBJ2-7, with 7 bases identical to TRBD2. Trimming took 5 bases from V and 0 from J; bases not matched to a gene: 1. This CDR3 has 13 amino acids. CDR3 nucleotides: TGTGCCAGCAGTACTAGCGCCTCCTACGAGCAGTACTTC. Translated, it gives CASSTSASYEQYF.

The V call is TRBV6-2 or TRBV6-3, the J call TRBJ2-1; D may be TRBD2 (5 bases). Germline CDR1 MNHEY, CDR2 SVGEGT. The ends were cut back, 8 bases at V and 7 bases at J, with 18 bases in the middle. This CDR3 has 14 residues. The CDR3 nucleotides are TGTGCCAGCCGCCGAGGGCCCCTCGAGAATGAGCAGTTCTTC. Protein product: CASRRGPLENEQFF.

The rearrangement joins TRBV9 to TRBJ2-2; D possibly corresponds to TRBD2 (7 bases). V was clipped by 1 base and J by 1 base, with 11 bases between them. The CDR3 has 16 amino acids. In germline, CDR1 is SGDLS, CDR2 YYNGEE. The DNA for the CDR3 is TGTGCCAGCAGCGTATCCGGGGGGCAGAACACCGGGGAGCTGTTTTTT. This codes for CASSVSGGQNTGELFF.

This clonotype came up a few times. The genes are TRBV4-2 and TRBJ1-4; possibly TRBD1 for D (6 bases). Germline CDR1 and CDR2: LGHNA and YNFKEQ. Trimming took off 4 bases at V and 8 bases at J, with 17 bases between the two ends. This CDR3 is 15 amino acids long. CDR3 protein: CASSLRDNRREKLFF. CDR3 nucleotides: TGTGCCAGCAGCCTCCGGGACAACAGGAGAGAAAAACTGTTTTTT.

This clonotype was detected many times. The CDR3 DNA sequence: TGTGCCAGCAGCTTACGGAGGAGCTCCTACGAGCAGTACTTC. Translating it yields CASSLRRSSYEQYF. The J gene is TRBJ2-7, the V gene TRBV7-2; weak D call: TRBD2 (5 bases). This CDR3 is 14 amino acids long. Between the trimmed V and J ends, which lost 2 bases and 0 bases, there was a span of 8 bases. Germline CDR1 and CDR2: SGHTA and FQGNSA.

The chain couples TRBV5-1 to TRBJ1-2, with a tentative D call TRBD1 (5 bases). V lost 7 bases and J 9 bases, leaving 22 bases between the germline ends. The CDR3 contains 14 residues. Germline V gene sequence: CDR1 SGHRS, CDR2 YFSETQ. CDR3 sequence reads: CASRPRGPKDRYTF. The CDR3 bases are TGCGCCAGCCGACCTAGGGGTCCCAAAGATCGCTACACCTTC.

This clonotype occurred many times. In DNA form, the CDR3 reads TGCGCCAGCAGCGGCGGGGGCAGGGGGCTGCATGGCTACACCTTC. It is translated as CASSGGGRGLHGYTF. The chain joins TRBV5-1 to TRBJ1-2; TRBD1 aligns across 8 bases. Germline trimming cut 4 bases from V and 6 bases from J; bases unmatched to any gene: 11. From germline, CDR1 is SGHRS and CDR2 YFSETQ. The CDR3 has 15 amino acids.

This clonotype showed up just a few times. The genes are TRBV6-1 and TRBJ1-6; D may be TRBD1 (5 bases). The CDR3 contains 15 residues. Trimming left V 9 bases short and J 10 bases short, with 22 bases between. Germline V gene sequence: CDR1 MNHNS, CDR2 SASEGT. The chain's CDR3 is CASQFPGTGGSPLHF. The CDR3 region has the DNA TGTGCCAGTCAATTCCCCGGGACGGGAGGATCACCCCTCCACTTT.

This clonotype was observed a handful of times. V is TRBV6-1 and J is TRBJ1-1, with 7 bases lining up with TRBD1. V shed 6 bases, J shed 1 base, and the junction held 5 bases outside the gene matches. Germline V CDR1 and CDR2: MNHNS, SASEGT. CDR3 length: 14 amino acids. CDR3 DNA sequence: TGTGCCAGCAGCCAGACAGGGCCGAACACTGAAGCTTTCTTT. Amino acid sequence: CASSQTGPNTEAFF.